Below, 8 T cell receptor beta chains from the same sample are listed, as sequenced in a study of vaccination and CD4 T cells after COVID-19. Treatment described: approximately nine-day PBMC culture with coronavirus spike peptide pools or control peptides (ViraFEST assay). Sequenced with the Oncomine TCR Beta short-read assay was DNA taken from cultured CD4+ T cells. Using its own MiXCR run on the PCR reads, TCRdb lists one record per CDR3 protein. The sample holds approximately 3,500 distinct CDR3 sequences, 35% to 55% seen once. These receptors have no known antigen. The sequenced sample consisted of CD4+ T cells from blood, cultured in vitro. These receptors all stem from a human donor who had recovered from COVID-19.

This clonotype was seen more than once but under ten times. The DNA is omitted, as the CDR3 cannot be located on it reliably, and the CDR3 follows TCRdb's listing. The rearrangement links TRBV7-5 to TRBJ2-1; the table's D call TRBD2 went unverified against the DNA. TRBV7-5 is termed a pseudogene. The CDR3 comprises 18 residues, both ends counted. The CDR3 is CISVPEAEPFRPDNEQFF.

In its sample, this clonotype was seen a few times. This sequence joins TRBV28 and TRBJ2-3; TRBD1 matches 10 bases. Trimming cost V 4 bases and J 2 bases; bases outside gene matches: 6. From germline, CDR1 is MDHEN and CDR2 SYDVKM. CDR3 length: 16 amino acids. CDR3 bases: TGTGCCAGCAGTTCGAGGACAGGGGGTTTCACAGATACGCAGTATTTT. Its translation: CASSSRTGGFTDTQYF.

The V and J genes are TRBV30 and TRBJ1-1; D remains ambiguous. The V gene's germline CDR1 is GTSNPN and CDR2 SVGIG (reference sequence). CDR3 length: 14 amino acids. V was shortened by 4 bases and J by 4 bases, with 16 bases between the two germline ends. CDR3 DNA: TGTGCCTGGACGGGTACACTCTCGGCCACTGAAGCTTTCTTT. The encoded protein is CAWTGTLSATEAFF.

Written as DNA, the CDR3 is TGTGCCAGCAGTTACTTAACTAGCGGGAGAAGGAGGGATGAGCAGTTCTTC. Its protein is CASSYLTSGRRRDEQFF. The rearrangement joins TRBV6-5 to TRBJ2-1; 11 nucleotides match TRBD2. V was pared by 1 base and J by 8 bases, with 10 bases of the junction left unmatched. The CDR3 length is 17 residues. Germline loops: CDR1 MNHEY, CDR2 SVGAGI.

This clonotype was seen a single time. The chain links TRBV6-1 to TRBJ2-1; 8 bases align to TRBD1. The CDR3 length is 15 residues. Trimming removed 6 bases from V and 9 bases from J; junction bases left unmatched: 13. Germline CDR1 and CDR2: MNHNS and SASEGT. CDR3 in DNA: TGTGCCAGCAGCCGACAGCCACAGGGGGAGGTTGAGCAGTTCTTC. Translation gives CASSRQPQGEVEQFF.

This sequence joins TRBV12-3 or TRBV12-4 and TRBJ1-1, with 7 bases aligning to TRBD1. With V trimmed by 6 bases and J by 2 bases, 3 bases remained unmatched. The CDR3 spans 13 residues. The CDR3 loop is CASRGQRNTEAFF. CDR3 nucleotides: TGTGCCAGCAGGGGACAGCGAAACACTGAAGCTTTCTTT.

J is TRBJ2-3 and V is TRBV20-1; the match to TRBD1 covers 9 bases. This CDR3 is built from 14 residues. CDR1 is DFQATT, CDR2 SNEGSKA, per germline (reference sequence). V was pared by 6 bases and J by 5 bases, with 9 bases of the junction left unmatched. The CDR3 DNA follows: TGCAGTGCGCCGGGACAGGGTATTTTAGATACGCAGTATTTT. Translation: CSAPGQGILDTQYF.

This clonotype was counted a single time. V is TRBV5-1 and J is TRBJ2-7, with D uncertain. Trimming pared 3 bases from V and 3 bases from J, leaving 10 bases between. The CDR3 is 13 residues long. Germline-derived CDR1 and CDR2 are SGHRS and YFSETQ. The CDR3 loop is CASSWGLNYEQYF. CDR3 DNA sequence: TGCGCCAGCAGCTGGGGATTAAACTACGAGCAGTACTTC. Looking up the rest from reference TRBV5-1 and TRBJ2-7 gives the full variable domain: KAGVTQTPRYLIKTRGQQVTLSCSPISGHRSVSWYQQTPGQGLQFLFEYFSETQRNKGNFPGRFSGRQFSNSRSEMNVSTLELGDSALYLCASSWGLNYEQYFGPGTRLTVT.